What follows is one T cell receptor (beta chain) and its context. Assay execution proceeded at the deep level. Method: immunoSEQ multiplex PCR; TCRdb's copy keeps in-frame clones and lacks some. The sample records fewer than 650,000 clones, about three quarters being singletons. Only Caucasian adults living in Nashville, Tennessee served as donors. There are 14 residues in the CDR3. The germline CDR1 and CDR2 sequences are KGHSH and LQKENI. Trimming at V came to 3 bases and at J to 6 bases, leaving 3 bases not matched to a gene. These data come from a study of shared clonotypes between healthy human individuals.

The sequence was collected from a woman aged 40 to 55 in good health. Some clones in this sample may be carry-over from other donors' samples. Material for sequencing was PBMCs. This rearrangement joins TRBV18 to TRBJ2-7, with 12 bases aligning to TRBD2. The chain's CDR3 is CASSPRTSGTEQYF. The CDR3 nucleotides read TGTGCCAGCTCACCTAGGACTAGCGGGACCGAGCAGTACTTC.